The present TCR beta chain was sequenced within a study of T cells after yellow fever vaccination. Each CDR3 protein gets one entry after TCRdb re-called the 5' RACE reads with MiXCR. The sample lists some 110,000 distinct CDR3 sequences; 8.4% were seen once. In its sample, this clonotype was seen a few times. V dropped 4 bases and J dropped 4; count of bases not matched to a gene: 2. The CDR3 has 14 residues. The V gene's germline CDR1 is SGHTA and CDR2 FQGNSA. The sequences come from CD8+ T cells sorted from PBMCs, collected 45 days after the yellow fever booster vaccination. The chain links TRBV7-2 to TRBJ1-1; 11 positions match TRBD1. This TCR was recovered from a man aged 25-40 years who received the YFV17D yellow fever vaccine. CDR3 protein: CASSWGQGGTEAFF. DNA of the CDR3: TGTGCCAGCAGCTGGGGACAGGGGGGCACTGAAGCTTTCTTT.